Given below is one T cell receptor beta chain in context. This entry comes from a study of blood T cell repertoires in COVID-19. Study details: Sources were T cells, B-cell-depleted T cells, or PBMCs; the material itself was cDNA or gDNA.

Cohorts were determined from participant-reported clinical history. This table comes from immunoSEQ multiplex PCR, and its TCRdb copy is limited to in-frame clones, with some not included. The sample lists hundreds of thousands of clones, 75% to 90% occurring once. The CDR3 has 17 amino acids. Germline-derived CDR1 and CDR2 are MNHNY and SVGAGI (reference sequence). The V gene end was trimmed by 5 bases and the J gene end by 2 bases; junction bases not matched to a gene: 5. This receptor was identified in a woman between 40 and 55 years old who had recovered from COVID-19. The sample taken for sequencing was PBMCs or T cells enriched from blood (not recorded which). The chain joins TRBV6-6 to TRBJ2-6, with 11 positions matching TRBD1. The CDR3 protein is CASSRSGQGAGANVLTF. DNA of the CDR3: TGTGCCAGCAGTCGTTCGGGACAGGGGGCTGGGGCCAACGTCCTGACTTTC.